A selection of T cell receptor beta chains follows, all from one sample in a study of follicular helper T cells after annual influenza vaccination. The repertoire was sequenced with immunoSEQ multiplex PCR; TCRdb's copy has only in-frame clones and lacks some. The sample consists of about 5,600 clones, approximately 81% of them appearing once. The source material was CXCR5+ CD38- circulating T follicular helper cells from blood, sampled 7 days after influenza vaccination. The receptors were gathered from an adult who received the influenza vaccine. The CDR3 runs from the conserved cysteine through the conserved F or W. The order of the fields is clone size, V gene, CDR3 protein. The size field is filled for only some rows; it gives once, few, many or a size class.

- | TRBV6-6 | CASILGAGGPVGELFF
few | TRBV6-5 | CASSYSSESYGYTF
- | TRBV9 | CASSASRTISDTQYF
- | TRBV29-1 | CSVSDDNYGYTF
- | TRBV2 | CASSRSGTGYNEQFF
few | TRBV5-1 | CASSPSTGGFTGELFF
- | TRBV28 | CASSLARNTQYF
- | TRBV5-4 | CASSLPGDRAPDTQYF
few | TRBV25-1 | CASRRTGGSYEQYF
- | TRBV30 | CAWTTGSGNTIYF
- | TRBV5-1 | CASSFGTGFSGANVLTF
- | TRBV27 | CASSLNEQYF
- | TRBV28 | CASSQWDRGSVTEAFF
- | TRBV5-1 | CASSLGAGETQYF
once | TRBV29-1 | CSVHRVDTEAFF
- | TRBV10-3 | CAISESGGGTGELFF
few | TRBV10-1 | CASVRLISNYGYTF
- | TRBV19 | CASNRRGEKLFF
once | TRBV19 | CASSMVQGAGIQYF
- | TRBV7-2 | CASSLGSGSGEDNEQFF
- | TRBV10-1 | CASSLAGGNEQFF
- | TRBV5-1 | CASSPGIAGGTDTQYF
once | TRBV19 | CASSTQPGLANNEQFF
- | TRBV7-8 | CASSSGQGDTEAFF
- | TRBV6-1 | CASNTGNANQPQHF
- | TRBV6-6 | CASSYSLREAFF
- | TRBV29-1 | CSVVGGNSGNTIYF
- | TRBV4-3 | CASSQVSQGLTDTQYF
- | TRBV7-9 | CASSRLAGDTYEQYF
- | TRBV28 | CASSLPHYEHSNQPQHF
- | TRBV7-2 | CASSLTLAGAYNEQFF
- | TRBV4-3 | CASSQKDSEAFF
few | TRBV11-3 | CASSLVAGGGNEQFF
- | TRBV18 | CASSLPGTGGAEAFF
- | TRBV5-5 | CASSVGGSPTEGTGELFF
few | TRBV18 | CASSSQTYGYTF
- | TRBV18 | CASSPKLNTEAFF
- | TRBV6-5 | CASSVSPGGNIQYF
- | TRBV7-2 | CASSRGGAGADTQYF
- | TRBV4-2 | CASSSGPQETQYF
few | TRBV7-9 | CASSLAVLAGDVDTQYF
- | TRBV11-2 | CASSRGQTETQYF
- | TRBV2 | CASSEAAGGAGQPQHF
few | TRBV7-2 | CASSLDGSQPQHF
- | TRBV18 | CASSPGLPGGNQPQHF
- | TRBV5-1 | CASSPGPLGPSTDTQYF
- | TRBV5-4 | CASSPRAAGGRGTEAFF
- | TRBV9 | CASSSQGSRSGNTIYF
few | TRBV15 | CATSPQGYEQYF